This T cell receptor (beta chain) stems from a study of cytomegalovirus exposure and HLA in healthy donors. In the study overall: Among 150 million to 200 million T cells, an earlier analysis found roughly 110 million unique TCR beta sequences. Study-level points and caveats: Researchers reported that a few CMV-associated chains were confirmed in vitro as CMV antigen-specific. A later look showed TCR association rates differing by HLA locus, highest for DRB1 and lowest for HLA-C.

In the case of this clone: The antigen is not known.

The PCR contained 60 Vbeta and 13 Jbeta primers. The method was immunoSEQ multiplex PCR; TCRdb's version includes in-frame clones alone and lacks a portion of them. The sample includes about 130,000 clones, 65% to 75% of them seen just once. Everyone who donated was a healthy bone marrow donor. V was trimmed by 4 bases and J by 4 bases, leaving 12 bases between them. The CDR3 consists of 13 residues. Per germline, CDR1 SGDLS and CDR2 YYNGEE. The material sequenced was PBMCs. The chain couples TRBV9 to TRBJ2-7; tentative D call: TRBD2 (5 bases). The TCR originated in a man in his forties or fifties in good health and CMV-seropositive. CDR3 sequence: CASSHPSSYEQYF. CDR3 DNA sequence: TGTGCCAGCAGCCACCCTAGCTCATACGAGCAGTACTTC.